The clone carrying this TCR beta chain was seen a handful of times. The target antigen is unknown. TCRdb used MiXCR to reprocess the 5' RACE reads, holding one entry per CDR3 protein. Of some 48,000 distinct CDR3 sequences in the sample, less than 15% are singletons; the top ten hold more than 8.5%. The sample is drawn from a study of early T cells in non-severe SARS-CoV-2 infection. Study conclusions and caveats: Missing private and CD4 specificities, VDJdb matching favored anti-spike CD8 responses.

V gave up 4 bases and J gave up 7 bases; unmatched junction bases: 3. There are 15 residues in the CDR3. Germline V gene sequence: CDR1 LGHDT, CDR2 YNNKEL (reference sequence). The sequence was obtained from an adult who was a healthcare worker with PCR-confirmed SARS-CoV-2 infection or an uninfected control (not recorded which). The sequenced sample was whole blood. The rearrangement joins TRBV3-1 to TRBJ2-1; 14 bases are a match to TRBD2. The CDR3 DNA sequence: TGTGCCAGCAGCCCCGGGACTAGCGGGAGTAATGAGCAGTTCTTC. This encodes CASSPGTSGSNEQFF.